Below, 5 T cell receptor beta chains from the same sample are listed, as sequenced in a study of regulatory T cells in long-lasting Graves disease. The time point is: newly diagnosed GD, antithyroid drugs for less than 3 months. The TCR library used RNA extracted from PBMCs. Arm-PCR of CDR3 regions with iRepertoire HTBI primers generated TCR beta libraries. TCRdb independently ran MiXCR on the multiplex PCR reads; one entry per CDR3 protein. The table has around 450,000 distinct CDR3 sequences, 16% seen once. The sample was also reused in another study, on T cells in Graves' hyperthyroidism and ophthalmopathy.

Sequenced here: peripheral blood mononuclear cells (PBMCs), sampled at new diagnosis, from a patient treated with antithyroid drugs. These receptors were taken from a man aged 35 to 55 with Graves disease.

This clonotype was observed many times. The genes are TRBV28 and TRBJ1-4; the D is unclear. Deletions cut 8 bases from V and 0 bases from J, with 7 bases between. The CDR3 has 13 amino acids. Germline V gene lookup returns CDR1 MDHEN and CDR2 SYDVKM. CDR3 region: CASERSTNEKLFF. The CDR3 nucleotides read TGTGCCAGCGAACGTTCAACTAATGAAAAACTGTTTTTT.

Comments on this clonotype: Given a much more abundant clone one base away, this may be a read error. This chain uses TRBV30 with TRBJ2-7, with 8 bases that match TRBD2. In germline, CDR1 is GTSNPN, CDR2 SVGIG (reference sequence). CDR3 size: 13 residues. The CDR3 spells CAARLAGFYEQYF. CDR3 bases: TGTGCGGCCAGGCTAGCGGGTTTCTACGAGCAGTACTTC.

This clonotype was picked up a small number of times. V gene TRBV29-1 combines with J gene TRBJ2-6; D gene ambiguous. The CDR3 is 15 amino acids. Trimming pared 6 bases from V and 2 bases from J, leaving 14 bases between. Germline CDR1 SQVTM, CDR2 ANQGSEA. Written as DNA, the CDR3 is TGCAGCGTAGAGTACTGGGGTGCTGGGGCCAACGTCCTGACTTTC. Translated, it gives CSVEYWGAGANVLTF. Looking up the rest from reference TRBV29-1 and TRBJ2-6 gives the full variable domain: SAVISQKPSRDICQRGTSLTIQCQVDSQVTMMFWYRQQPGQSLTLIATANQGSEATYESGFVIDKFPISRPNLTFSTLTVSNMSPEDSSIYLCSVEYWGAGANVLTFGAGSRLTVL.

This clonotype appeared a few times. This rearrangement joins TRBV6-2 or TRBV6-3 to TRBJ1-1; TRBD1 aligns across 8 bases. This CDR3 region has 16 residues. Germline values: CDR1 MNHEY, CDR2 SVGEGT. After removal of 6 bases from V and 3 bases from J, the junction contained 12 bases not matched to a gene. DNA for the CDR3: TGTGCCAGCAGCCCTGGACAGGGCGGGTCCTACACTGAAGCTTTCTTT. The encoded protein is CASSPGQGGSYTEAFF.

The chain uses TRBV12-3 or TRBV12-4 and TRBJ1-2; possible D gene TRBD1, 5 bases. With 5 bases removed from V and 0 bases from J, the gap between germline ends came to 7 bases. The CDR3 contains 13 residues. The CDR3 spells CASSMTANYGYTF. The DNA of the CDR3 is TGTGCCAGCAGTATGACAGCTAACTATGGCTACACCTTC.